The present T cell receptor (beta chain) was sequenced within a study of blood T cell repertoires in COVID-19. Study overall: The samples span acute and convalescent COVID-19 from the United States, Italy and Spain. The analysed material was cDNA or gDNA that came from T cells, B-cell-depleted T cells, or PBMCs.

This clone occurred once. Authors' processing steps: Researchers report that nucleated cell counts were estimated from reference gene primer amplification. Clones were read by immunoSEQ multiplex PCR, and TCRdb kept only the in-frame ones, dropping some. D and trimming come from the DNA, and the V and J calls and clone size come from that table. Counted here are around 620,000 clones, approximately 90% occurring once; the ten biggest clones make up over 0.2%. Sequencing input: peripheral blood. This clonotype was sampled from a young woman with acute or convalescent COVID-19.

In DNA, the CDR3 is TGTGCCACCAGTGATTTGAGCGCGACACAGGGGGCCCGCACCGGGGAGCTGTTTTTT. This encodes CATSDLSATQGARTGELFF. The V and J genes are TRBV24-1 and TRBJ2-2; 9 bases fit TRBD1. There are 19 residues in the CDR3. With V trimmed by 0 bases and J by 4 bases, 11 bases remained unmatched. Germline V gene data show CDR1 as KGHDR and CDR2 as SFDVKD.